This entry concerns a single TCR beta chain. With 4 bases clipped from V and 1 base from J, the junction kept 3 bases outside the gene matches. The CDR3 is 14 residues long. From germline, CDR1 is MGHDK and CDR2 SYGVNS. A second roughly 6 to 11 cycle PCR used barcoded and J-beta primers. TCRdb fed the 5' RACE reads into MiXCR, producing one record per CDR3 protein. In the table there are about 1.6 million distinct CDR3 sequences, about 31% of which are singletons. This entry comes from a study of blood T cells in healthy people across ages. The clonotype originates from a woman aged 30 to 39 in good health. Sequenced input: blood. The chain joins TRBV25-1 to TRBJ2-5; TRBD1 matches at 7 bases. The CDR3 DNA reads as TGTGCCAGCAGTGGGGACAGTGCCCAAGAGACCCAGTACTTC. Protein sequence: CASSGDSAQETQYF.